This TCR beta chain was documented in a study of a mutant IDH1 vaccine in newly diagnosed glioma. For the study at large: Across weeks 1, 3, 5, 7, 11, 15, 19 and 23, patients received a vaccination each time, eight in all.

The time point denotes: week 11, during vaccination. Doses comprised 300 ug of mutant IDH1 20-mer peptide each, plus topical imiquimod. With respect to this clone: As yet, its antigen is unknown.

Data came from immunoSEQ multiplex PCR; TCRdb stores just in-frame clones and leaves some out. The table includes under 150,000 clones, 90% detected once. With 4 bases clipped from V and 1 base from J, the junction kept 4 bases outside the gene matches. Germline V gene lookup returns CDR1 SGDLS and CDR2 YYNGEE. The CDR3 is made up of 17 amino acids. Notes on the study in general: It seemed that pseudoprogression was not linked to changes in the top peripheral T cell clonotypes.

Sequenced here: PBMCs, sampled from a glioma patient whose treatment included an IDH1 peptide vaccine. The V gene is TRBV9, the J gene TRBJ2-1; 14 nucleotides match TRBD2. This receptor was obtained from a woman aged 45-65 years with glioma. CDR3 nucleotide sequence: TGTGCCAGCAGCATAAGGACTAGCGGGAGGTCCTACAATGAGCAGTTCTTC. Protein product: CASSIRTSGRSYNEQFF.